Described below is a single TCR beta chain sequence and its context. Its antigen remains unidentified. PCR involved 60 Vbeta and 13 Jbeta primers. The data were produced by immunoSEQ multiplex PCR, yet TCRdb's version contains in-frame clones alone and is incomplete. The sample contains just over 150,000 clones, roughly 85% of which appear only once. This sample was taken from a study of cytomegalovirus exposure and HLA in healthy donors. General study points: Productive rates of about 87% or about 30% were seen for most TCR beta V segments in an earlier analysis.

Per the germline V gene, CDR1 is SNHLY and CDR2 is FYNNEI. The CDR3 consists of 15 residues. V gave up 7 bases and J gave up 3 bases, with 13 bases separating them. The sequencing sample was made of PBMCs. The chain is built from TRBV2 and TRBJ2-6; tentative D call: TRBD1 (6 bases). The sequence was obtained from a man aged 18 to 30 in good health and CMV-seropositive. The CDR3 loop is CASTNRDIGANVLTF. CDR3 nucleotide sequence: TGTGCCAGCACGAACCGGGACATTGGGGCCAACGTCCTGACTTTC.